This T cell receptor (beta chain) was retrieved from a study of blood T cells in healthy people across ages. A sample-barcoded 5' primer and a J-beta primer mix were used in a second PCR of roughly 7 to 11 cycles. Each cDNA molecule received a tag from a template-switch adaptor that had 12 random nucleotides. Samples each returned at least 2.5 million CDR3-containing paired-end reads. TCRdb used MiXCR to reprocess the 5' RACE reads, holding one entry per CDR3 protein. The sample yields about 1.5 million distinct CDR3 sequences, roughly two fifths seen once. This CDR3 comprises 15 residues. The germline CDR1 and CDR2 sequences are SNHLY and FYNNEI. V was cut by 8 bases and J by 5 bases, with 19 bases left in between. General observations from the study: Conclusively comparing naive with antigen-experienced cells was impossible with unsorted PBMCs. Shifts in expanded clonotypes may have been confounded by donor CMV status, which was unknown.

A word on this clonotype: Antigen specificity is unknown.

The sample comprised blood. This clonotype originated in a woman under 30 in good health. The chain is built from TRBV2 and TRBJ2-1; TRBD2 might be the D (5 bases). CDR3: CASGSGPSRHNEQFF. The CDR3 DNA follows: TGTGCCAGCGGGAGTGGGCCTAGCAGACACAATGAGCAGTTCTTC.